Presented here are 7 T cell receptor beta chains from one specimen sequenced in a study of blood T cell repertoires in COVID-19. TCRdb's copy holds only in-frame clones and misses some; the assay was immunoSEQ multiplex PCR. Among fewer than 350,000 clones listed, approximately 81% were seen once. Input material: peripheral blood. The origin of the receptors is a woman aged 55-69 years with active or convalescent COVID-19.

The chain is built from TRBV7-8 and TRBJ1-5; D remains ambiguous. Germline values: CDR1 SGHVS, CDR2 FQNEAQ. This CDR3 is 16 amino acids long. Deletions cut 5 bases from V and 0 bases from J, with 14 bases between. The CDR3 DNA follows: TGTGCCAGCAGCCAGGAGTATTATCATAGCAATCAGCCCCAGCATTTT. Translation gives CASSQEYYHSNQPQHF.

The V gene is TRBV6-5, the J gene TRBJ1-2; 7 bases match TRBD1. Losses at the gene ends were 5 bases for V and 4 bases for J; bases not matched to a gene: 7. Germline lookup yields CDR1 MNHEY and CDR2 SVGAGI. The CDR3 is 14 amino acids. CDR3 region: CASSLQRQGYGYTF. The CDR3, as DNA: TGTGCCAGCAGTCTACAGCGACAGGGCTATGGCTACACCTTC.

The CDR3 is CASSGTGGHNEQFF. The CDR3 region has the DNA TGTGCCAGTAGTGGGACGGGGGGGCACAATGAGCAGTTCTTC. This sequence joins TRBV19 and TRBJ2-1; 8 bases match TRBD2. Germline-derived CDR1 and CDR2 are LNHDA and SQIVND (reference sequence). The CDR3 is made up of 14 amino acids. Trimming at V came to 5 bases and at J to 5 bases, leaving 5 bases not matched to a gene.

V and J are TRBV6-5 and TRBJ2-3; 8 bases align to TRBD1. CDR1 and CDR2 (germline): MNHEY, SVGAGI. This CDR3 contains 15 residues. V was clipped by 6 bases and J by 0 bases; unmatched bases: 5. The CDR3 loop reads CASRLQGASTDTQYF. The CDR3 nucleotides are TGTGCCAGCAGGCTTCAGGGGGCTAGCACAGATACGCAGTATTTT.

The sample holds a few counts of this clone. The chain recombines TRBV25-1 with TRBJ2-1; TRBD2 matches 11 bases. This CDR3 has 14 amino acids. Per germline, CDR1 MGHDK and CDR2 SYGVNS. The J segment lost 8 bases and the V segment lost 10 bases, leaving 10 bases of the junction unmatched. The CDR3, as DNA: TGTGCCATCCAACTAGCGGGGGACCGGGATGAGCAGTTCTTC. Translated, it gives CAIQLAGDRDEQFF.

The chain is built from TRBV21-1 and TRBJ1-5. TRBV21-1 is flagged as a pseudogene. The CDR3 covers 16 residues. The CDR3 here is CASTPPRGARVEPQHF. The CDR3 nucleotides read TGTGCCAGCACCCCCCCCCGGGGGGCTAGAGTTGAGCCCCAGCATTTT.

The chain recombines TRBV19 with TRBJ2-1; 8 nucleotides agree with TRBD2. Germline trimming cut 5 bases from V and 2 bases from J; bases unmatched to any gene: 5. In germline, CDR1 is LNHDA, CDR2 SQIVND (reference sequence). The CDR3 is made up of 15 amino acids. Here the CDR3 DNA reads TGTGCCAGTAGTTCTAGCGGGCTCACCTACAATGAGCAGTTCTTC. Translation gives CASSSSGLTYNEQFF.